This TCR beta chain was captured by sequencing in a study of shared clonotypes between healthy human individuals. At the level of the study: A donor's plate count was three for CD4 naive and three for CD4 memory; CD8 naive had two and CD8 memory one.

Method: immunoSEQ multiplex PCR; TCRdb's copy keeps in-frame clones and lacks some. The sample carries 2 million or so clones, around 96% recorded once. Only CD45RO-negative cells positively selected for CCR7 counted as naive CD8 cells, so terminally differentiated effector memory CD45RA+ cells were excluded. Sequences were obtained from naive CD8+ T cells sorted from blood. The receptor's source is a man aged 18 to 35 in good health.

The CDR3: CASSLGRGGFSEQFF. As DNA, the CDR3 is TGTGCCAGCAGCTTAGGCCGGGGGGGCTTTAGTGAGCAGTTCTTC. The genes are TRBV7-9 and TRBJ2-1; 8 bases map to TRBD2. With V trimmed by 1 base and J by 9 bases, 8 bases remained unmatched. The germline V gene has CDR1 SEHNR and CDR2 FQNEAQ (reference sequence). The CDR3 covers 15 residues.